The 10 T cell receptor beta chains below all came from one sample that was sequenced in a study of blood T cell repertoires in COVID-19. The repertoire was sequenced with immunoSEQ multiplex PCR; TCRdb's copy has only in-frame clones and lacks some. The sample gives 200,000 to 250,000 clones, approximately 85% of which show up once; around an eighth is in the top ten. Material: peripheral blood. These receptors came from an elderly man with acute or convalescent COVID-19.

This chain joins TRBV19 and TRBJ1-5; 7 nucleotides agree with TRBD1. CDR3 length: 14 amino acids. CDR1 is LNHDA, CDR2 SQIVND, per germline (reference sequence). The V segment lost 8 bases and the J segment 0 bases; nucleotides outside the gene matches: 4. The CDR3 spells CASGGQYSNQPQHF. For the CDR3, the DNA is TGTGCCAGTGGGGGACAGTATAGCAATCAGCCCCAGCATTTT.

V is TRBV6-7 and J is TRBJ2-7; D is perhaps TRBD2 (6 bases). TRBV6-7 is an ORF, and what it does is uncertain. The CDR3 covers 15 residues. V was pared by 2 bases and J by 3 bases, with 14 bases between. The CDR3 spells CASSYGPAGSYEQYF. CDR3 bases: TGTGCCAGCAGTTACGGGCCGGCGGGGAGCTACGAGCAGTACTTC.

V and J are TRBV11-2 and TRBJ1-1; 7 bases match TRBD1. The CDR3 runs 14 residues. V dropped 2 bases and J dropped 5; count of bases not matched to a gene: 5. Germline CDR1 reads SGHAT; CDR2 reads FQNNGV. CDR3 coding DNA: TGTGCCAGCAGCTTATCAACAGGGGCAACTGAAGCTTTCTTT. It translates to CASSLSTGATEAFF.

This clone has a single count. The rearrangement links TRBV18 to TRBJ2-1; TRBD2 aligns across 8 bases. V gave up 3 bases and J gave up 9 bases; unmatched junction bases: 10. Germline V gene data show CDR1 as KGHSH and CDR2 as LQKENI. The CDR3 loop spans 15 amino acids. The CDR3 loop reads CASSPLRGGAGEQFF. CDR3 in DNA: TGTGCCAGCTCACCCCTACGGGGGGGGGCTGGTGAGCAGTTCTTC.

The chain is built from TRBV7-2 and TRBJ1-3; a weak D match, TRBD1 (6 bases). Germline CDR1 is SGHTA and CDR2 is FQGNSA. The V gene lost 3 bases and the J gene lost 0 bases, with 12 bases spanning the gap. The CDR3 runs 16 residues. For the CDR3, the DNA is TGTGCCAGCAGCTTGACACAGGGTCTCTCTGGAAACACCATATATTTT. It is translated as CASSLTQGLSGNTIYF.

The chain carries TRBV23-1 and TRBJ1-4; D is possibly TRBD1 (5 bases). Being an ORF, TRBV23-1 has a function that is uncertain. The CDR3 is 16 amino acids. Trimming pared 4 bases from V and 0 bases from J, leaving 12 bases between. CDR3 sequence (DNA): TGCGCCAGCAGTCGGACCGGGGGATCAACTAATGAAAAACTGTTTTTT. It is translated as CASSRTGGSTNEKLFF.

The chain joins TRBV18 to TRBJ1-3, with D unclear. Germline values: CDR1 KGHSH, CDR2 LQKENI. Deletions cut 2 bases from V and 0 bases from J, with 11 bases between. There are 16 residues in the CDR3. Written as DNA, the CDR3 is TGTGCCAGCTCACCATTGGAGGGATACTCTGGAAACACCATATATTTT. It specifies CASSPLEGYSGNTIYF.

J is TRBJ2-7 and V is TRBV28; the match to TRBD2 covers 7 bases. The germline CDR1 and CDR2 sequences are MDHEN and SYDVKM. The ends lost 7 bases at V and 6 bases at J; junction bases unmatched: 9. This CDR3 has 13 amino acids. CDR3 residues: CASTRGVLGEQYF. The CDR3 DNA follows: TGTGCCAGCACCCGGGGGGTCCTTGGCGAGCAGTACTTC.

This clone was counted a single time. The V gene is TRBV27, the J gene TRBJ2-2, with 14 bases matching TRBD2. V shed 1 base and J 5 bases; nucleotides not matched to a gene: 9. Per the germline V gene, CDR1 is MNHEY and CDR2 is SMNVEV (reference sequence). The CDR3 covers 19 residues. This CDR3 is CASSLYRGLAGVGTGELFF. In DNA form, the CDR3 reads TGTGCCAGCAGTTTATACCGGGGACTAGCGGGAGTTGGGACCGGGGAGCTGTTTTTT.

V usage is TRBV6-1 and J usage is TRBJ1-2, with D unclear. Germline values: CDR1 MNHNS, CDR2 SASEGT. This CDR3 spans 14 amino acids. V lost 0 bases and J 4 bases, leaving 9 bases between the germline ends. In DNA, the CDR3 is TGTGCCAGCAGTGAAGCGAGGGCGGTCTATGGCTACACCTTC. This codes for CASSEARAVYGYTF.